The rows below give T cell receptor beta chains drawn from one sample of a study of beta chain features in type 1 diabetes. Produced via immunoSEQ multiplex PCR; TCRdb's table is partial and in-frame only. The repertoire has 300,000 to 350,000 clones, roughly 13% of them found once; the top ten carry roughly 0.015%. The sequenced sample was naive CD4+ T cells from blood. These receptor sequences come from a woman aged 18-35 years with type 1 diabetes. Both conserved end residues are part of each CDR3. The D gene is left open where the match is weak. The size field is filled for only some rows; it gives once, few, many or a size class.

J gene: TRBJ2-1
V gene: TRBV7-3
D gene: TRBD2
clone size: few
CDR3 DNA: TGTGCCAGCAGCCCCACTAGCGGGAGCTGGAATGAGCAGTTCTTC
CDR3 protein: CASSPTSGSWNEQFF

J gene: TRBJ1-1
V gene: TRBV7-2
D gene: NA
clone size: few
CDR3 DNA: TGTGCCAGCAGCGGCCAGTGGGGTAGCGGCACTGAAGCTTTCTTT
CDR3 protein: CASSGQWGSGTEAFF

J gene: TRBJ2-1
V gene: TRBV9
D gene: TRBD2
clone size: NA
CDR3 DNA: TGTGCCAGCAGCCCATACCAAGCGGGAGGGGGCTACAATGAGCAGTTCTTC
CDR3 protein: CASSPYQAGGGYNEQFF

J gene: TRBJ1-2
V gene: TRBV4-2
D gene: TRBD1
clone size: few
CDR3 DNA: TGTGCCAGCAGCCACTGGGGGACAGGGGTAGTAGTCTATGGCTACACCTTC
CDR3 protein: CASSHWGTGVVVYGYTF

J gene: TRBJ2-3
V gene: TRBV10-3
D gene: TRBD1
clone size: few
CDR3 DNA: TGTGCCATCAGTGGACAGGGCCTGGGGTTTTATACGCAGTATTTT
CDR3 protein: CAISGQGLGFYTQYF

J gene: TRBJ2-1
V gene: TRBV11-3
D gene: NA
clone size: few
CDR3 DNA: TGTGCCAGCAGCCAATCAGGGAACGAGCAGTTCTTC
CDR3 protein: CASSQSGNEQFF

J gene: TRBJ2-6
V gene: TRBV5-4
D gene: NA
clone size: few
CDR3 DNA: TGTGCCAGCAGCCTGACGACAGCAGGGGCCAACGTCCTGACTTTC
CDR3 protein: CASSLTTAGANVLTF

J gene: TRBJ2-7
V gene: TRBV27
D gene: TRBD2
clone size: NA
CDR3 DNA: TGTGCCAGCAGAGAGGTGACTAGCGGGACTCATTTCTCCTACGAGCAGTACTTC
CDR3 protein: CASREVTSGTHFSYEQYF

J gene: TRBJ2-7
V gene: TRBV28
D gene: NA
clone size: NA
CDR3 DNA: TGTGCCAGCAGCCCCCTGGGGTTCGGGGGAAATAACTACGAGCAGTACTTC
CDR3 protein: CASSPLGFGGNNYEQYF

J gene: TRBJ2-1
V gene: TRBV28
D gene: NA
clone size: few
CDR3 DNA: TGTGCCAGCAGCTTGGCGGGATTCAATGAGCAGTTCTTC
CDR3 protein: CASSLAGFNEQFF

J gene: TRBJ2-1
V gene: TRBV19
D gene: NA
clone size: NA
CDR3 DNA: TGTGCCAGTAGTACCAATGACCCGCGGAATGAGCAGTTCTTC
CDR3 protein: CASSTNDPRNEQFF

J gene: TRBJ2-1
V gene: TRBV9
D gene: TRBD2
clone size: NA
CDR3 DNA: TGTGCCAGCAGCGTAGGGGGAGGGTCCTACAATGAGCAGTTCTTC
CDR3 protein: CASSVGGGSYNEQFF

J gene: TRBJ2-7
V gene: TRBV6-5
D gene: TRBD2
clone size: NA
CDR3 DNA: TGTGCCAGCAGTCGGACTAGCGGGGGATCCTACGAGCAGTACTTC
CDR3 protein: CASSRTSGGSYEQYF

J gene: TRBJ1-5
V gene: TRBV7-2
D gene: NA
clone size: few
CDR3 DNA: TGTGCCAGCAGTTTTTCAAGCAATCAGCCCCAGCATTTT
CDR3 protein: CASSFSSNQPQHF

J gene: TRBJ2-4
V gene: TRBV30
D gene: NA
clone size: NA
CDR3 DNA: TGTGCCTGGAGTGTACTTCCACCGGGACTGGTAAACATTCAGTACTTC
CDR3 protein: CAWSVLPPGLVNIQYF

J gene: TRBJ1-2
V gene: TRBV29-1
D gene: TRBD1
clone size: few
CDR3 DNA: TGCAGCGTTTTTGTCCAGGGGGCTAACTATGGCTACACCTTC
CDR3 protein: CSVFVQGANYGYTF

J gene: TRBJ2-5
V gene: TRBV2
D gene: TRBD1
clone size: few
CDR3 DNA: TGTGCCAGCAGCCAACAGGGGACGGAGACCCAGTACTTC
CDR3 protein: CASSQQGTETQYF

J gene: TRBJ2-5
V gene: TRBV28
D gene: TRBD1
clone size: few
CDR3 DNA: TGTGCCATCGGGACAGGGTCACGGGAGACCCAGTACTTC
CDR3 protein: CAIGTGSRETQYF

J gene: TRBJ1-1
V gene: TRBV18
D gene: TRBD1
clone size: NA
CDR3 DNA: TGTGCCAGCTCAGTTACCGGGACAGGGTATACTGAAGCTTTCTTT
CDR3 protein: CASSVTGTGYTEAFF

J gene: TRBJ2-5
V gene: TRBV6-6
D gene: TRBD2
clone size: few
CDR3 DNA: TGTGCCAGCAGTCAACTAGCGGCAAGCCAAGAGACCCAGTACTTC
CDR3 protein: CASSQLAASQETQYF

J gene: TRBJ2-3
V gene: TRBV27
D gene: NA
clone size: NA
CDR3 DNA: TGTGCCAGCAGTTTGTTATATCCAGATACGCAGTATTTT
CDR3 protein: CASSLLYPDTQYF

J gene: TRBJ1-1
V gene: TRBV28
D gene: TRBD1
clone size: NA
CDR3 DNA: TGTGCCAGCAGTTACTACAGGGGAACTGAAGCTTTCTTT
CDR3 protein: CASSYYRGTEAFF

J gene: TRBJ2-1
V gene: TRBV18
D gene: TRBD2
clone size: few
CDR3 DNA: TGTGCCAGCTCACCATCCCTAGCGGGAGGAATTAATGAGCAGTTCTTC
CDR3 protein: CASSPSLAGGINEQFF

J gene: TRBJ2-5
V gene: TRBV5-1
D gene: NA
clone size: few
CDR3 DNA: TGCGCCAGCAGCAGGGGAGGACAGGTGGTACAAGAGACCCAGTACTTC
CDR3 protein: CASSRGGQVVQETQYF

J gene: TRBJ1-2
V gene: TRBV23-1
D gene: NA
clone size: many
CDR3 DNA: TGCGCCAGCAGTCCGGGCTCCCCGGGAGGCTACACCTTC
CDR3 protein: CASSPGSPGGYTF

J gene: TRBJ2-1
V gene: TRBV5-1
D gene: TRBD2
clone size: NA
CDR3 DNA: TGCGCCAGCAGCTTGGTACCAGCGGGAGAGTGGAATGAGCAGTTCTTC
CDR3 protein: CASSLVPAGEWNEQFF

J gene: TRBJ2-1
V gene: TRBV7-2
D gene: TRBD1
clone size: NA
CDR3 DNA: TGTGCCAGCAGCTCCACCAGGGGGTACAATGAGCAGTTCTTC
CDR3 protein: CASSSTRGYNEQFF

J gene: TRBJ2-7
V gene: TRBV28
D gene: TRBD2
clone size: few
CDR3 DNA: TGTGCCAGCAGTTTATTGACGGGGGGATCTGGCTACGAGCAGTACTTC
CDR3 protein: CASSLLTGGSGYEQYF

J gene: TRBJ1-2
V gene: TRBV19
D gene: TRBD1
clone size: NA
CDR3 DNA: TGTGCCAGTAGTATCGGACAGGGTGAGGTCTATGGCTACACCTTC
CDR3 protein: CASSIGQGEVYGYTF

J gene: TRBJ1-1
V gene: TRBV20-1
D gene: NA
clone size: NA
CDR3 DNA: TGCAGTGTCAACTACGGAGCTTTCTTT
CDR3 protein: CSVNYGAFF

J gene: TRBJ2-2
V gene: TRBV25-1
D gene: TRBD1
clone size: NA
CDR3 DNA: TGTGCCAGCAGTCCACGAGGGGACAGCAACACCGGGGAGCTGTTTTTT
CDR3 protein: CASSPRGDSNTGELFF

J gene: TRBJ2-1
V gene: TRBV12-5
D gene: TRBD2
clone size: few
CDR3 DNA: TGTGCTAGTGCCCTAAGCGGGAGTCGGCAGTTCTTC
CDR3 protein: CASALSGSRQFF

J gene: TRBJ1-1
V gene: TRBV30
D gene: NA
clone size: NA
CDR3 DNA: TGTGCCTGGAGTTCCCCCGACAGGTCCCTTAGAGCTTTCTTT
CDR3 protein: CAWSSPDRSLRAFF

J gene: TRBJ1-4
V gene: TRBV9
D gene: TRBD1
clone size: few
CDR3 DNA: TGTGCCAGCGCGGGACAGCCTAATGAAAAACTGTTTTTT
CDR3 protein: CASAGQPNEKLFF

J gene: TRBJ2-3
V gene: TRBV30
D gene: TRBD2
clone size: few
CDR3 DNA: TGTGCCTGGTCATTAGCGGGAGGGCCGGGGACGCAGTATTTT
CDR3 protein: CAWSLAGGPGTQYF

J gene: TRBJ2-3
V gene: TRBV7-8
D gene: TRBD2
clone size: few
CDR3 DNA: TGTGCCAGCAGCCAAGCGGGACTAGCGGCAACTCATACGCAGTATTTT
CDR3 protein: CASSQAGLAATHTQYF

J gene: TRBJ1-5
V gene: TRBV14
D gene: NA
clone size: few
CDR3 DNA: TGTGCCAGCAGCCAAGATGCCCGCTCGGCCCAGCATTTT
CDR3 protein: CASSQDARSAQHF

J gene: TRBJ2-1
V gene: TRBV7-9
D gene: TRBD2
clone size: few
CDR3 DNA: TGTGCCAGCCACATTATAGCGGGAGGAATTTCTGAGCAGTTCTTC
CDR3 protein: CASHIIAGGISEQFF

J gene: TRBJ1-1
V gene: TRBV28
D gene: TRBD1
clone size: few
CDR3 DNA: TGTGCCAGCAGTTTAACGGCAGGGGGGAACACTGAAGCTTTCTTT
CDR3 protein: CASSLTAGGNTEAFF

J gene: TRBJ1-5
V gene: TRBV11-2
D gene: NA
clone size: NA
CDR3 DNA: TGTGCCAGCAGCTTAGCCCCTGCTACCAATCAGCCCCAGCATTTT
CDR3 protein: CASSLAPATNQPQHF

J gene: TRBJ1-5
V gene: TRBV30
D gene: NA
clone size: few
CDR3 DNA: TGTGCCTGGAGTGATGGACGGGGGTATCAGCCCCAGCATTTT
CDR3 protein: CAWSDGRGYQPQHF

J gene: TRBJ2-7
V gene: TRBV6-5
D gene: NA
clone size: NA
CDR3 DNA: TGTGCCAGCAGTTACTGGTCGGGAAGCTCCTACGAGCAGTACTTC
CDR3 protein: CASSYWSGSSYEQYF

J gene: TRBJ1-4
V gene: TRBV10-2
D gene: NA
clone size: NA
CDR3 DNA: TGCGCCAGCAGAAGAGGGCCGGATGAAAAACTGTTTTTT
CDR3 protein: CASRRGPDEKLFF

J gene: TRBJ2-1
V gene: TRBV18
D gene: TRBD1
clone size: NA
CDR3 DNA: TGTGCCAGCTCACCAGGGGACAGGGGTCCGTTCTTC
CDR3 protein: CASSPGDRGPFF